A selection of T cell receptor beta chains follows, all from one sample in a study of blood T cell repertoires in COVID-19. Assay: immunoSEQ multiplex PCR; the TCRdb copy retains only in-frame clones and omits some. The sample shows over 120,000 clones, approximately 83% of them seen only once. Sample: peripheral blood. These receptors all come from an older woman with acute or convalescent COVID-19. CDR3s include the opening cysteine and the closing phenylalanine or tryptophan. A D gene is named only where the DNA matches it firmly. Only some rows state a clone size, as once, few, many or a class for expanded clones.

TRBD1	TRBJ1-4	few	TRBV19	TGTGCCAGTAGTATGAGGGGGCGAGTCGGTAATGAAAAACTGTTTTTT	CASSMRGRVGNEKLFF
.	TRBJ2-1	.	TRBV12-5	TGTGCTAGTGGTTTGGTACCCGTTGTGCCCCCAGGTGACAATGAGCAGTTCTTC	CASGLVPVVPPGDNEQFF
.	TRBJ2-1	once	TRBV25-1	TGTGCCAGCAGTGACCCTAGGGAGCATACGTACAATGAGCAGTTCTTC	CASSDPREHTYNEQFF
.	TRBJ1-2	.	TRBV5-4	TGTGCCAGCCTGAGGAGGGGCAGCGCAAACTATGGCTACACCTTC	CASLRRGSANYGYTF
TRBD1	TRBJ2-1	.	TRBV7-8	TGTGCCAGCAGCTTGGAGTATTCCGGGACAGCATACAATGAGCAGTTCTTC	CASSLEYSGTAYNEQFF
.	TRBJ1-1	.	TRBV28	TGTGCCAGCAGTTTTGCGAGGCTTAACGTAGCTTTCTTT	CASSFARLNVAFF
TRBD1	TRBJ1-1	.	TRBV2	TGTGCCAGCAGTACAGACAGGGAAGGTGCAGCTTTCTTT	CASSTDREGAAFF
TRBD2	TRBJ2-7	.	TRBV5-4	TGTGCCAGCAGCTTGGCCGGGGGGGACGAGCAGTACTTC	CASSLAGGDEQYF
.	TRBJ1-1	.	TRBV5-6	TGTGCCAGCAGCTTAGCTGGCGGAGGGTCGGCGAACACTGAAGCTTTCTTT	CASSLAGGGSANTEAFF
.	TRBJ2-7	.	TRBV28	TGTGCCAGCAGTTTATACCTGGGGCGCAGGGTGAGGAACTACGAGCAGTACTTC	CASSLYLGRRVRNYEQYF
.	TRBJ2-2	.	TRBV30	TGTGCCTGGAGTGTGGGTGGGCTTAACACCGGGGAGCTGTTTTTT	CAWSVGGLNTGELFF
TRBD1	TRBJ1-2	.	TRBV29-1	TGCAGCGTTGAATCCGGTCTGGCAGGGGGCTTTGGCTACACCTTC	CSVESGLAGGFGYTF
.	TRBJ2-5	.	TRBV6-5	TGTGCCAGCAATGGCCAGGGTAGTACCCAGTACTTC	CASNGQGSTQYF
.	TRBJ1-5	.	TRBV5-1	TGCGCCAGCAGCTCCTCCTCAAGACATTCCGGTGGGCCCCAGCATTTT	CASSSSSRHSGGPQHF
.	TRBJ2-2	few	TRBV28	TGTGCCAGCAGTTCGATGGATACAGACGGCGGAGGACTTGCCGGGGAGCTGTTTTTT	CASSSMDTDGGGLAGELFF
.	TRBJ1-1	.	TRBV25-1	TGTGCCAGCAGTGAATACGGACAATGGACTGAAGCTTTCTTT	CASSEYGQWTEAFF
TRBD2	TRBJ2-7	.	TRBV19	TGTGCCAGTAGTATAGCGGCTAGCGGGACCTACGAGCAGTACTTC	CASSIAASGTYEQYF
.	TRBJ1-1	.	TRBV7-6	TGTGCCAGCAGCTTATCGGGGTCCACTGAAGCTTTCTTT	CASSLSGSTEAFF
.	TRBJ1-5	.	TRBV7-8	TGTGCCAGCAGCTTGTCCGTCCATCAGCCCCAGCATTTT	CASSLSVHQPQHF
TRBD2	TRBJ2-5	.	TRBV27	TGTGCCAGCAGTCCCCCGGGACTAGTTCCAGAGACCCAGTACTTC	CASSPPGLVPETQYF
TRBD1	TRBJ2-5	.	TRBV25-1	TGTGCCAGCAGTGCCCCCCAGGGGACAGGGGAGACCCAGTACTTC	CASSAPQGTGETQYF
TRBD1	TRBJ2-1	.	TRBV4-1	TGCGCCAGCAGCCAAAGCCGGGACAGGTTCTACAATGAGCAGTTCTTC	CASSQSRDRFYNEQFF
TRBD2	TRBJ2-2	.	TRBV7-6	TGTGCCAGCAGCTTAGTGTTGGCCGGCGGGAGGGGGGAGCTGTTTTTT	CASSLVLAGGRGELFF
.	TRBJ2-2	.	TRBV18	TGTGCCAGCTCACCAGTTCAGGGGTCCACCGGGGAGCTGTTTTTT	CASSPVQGSTGELFF
TRBD1	TRBJ2-7	few	TRBV28	TGTGCCAGCAGTCTCACGGAGACAGGGATAGAGCAGTACTTC	CASSLTETGIEQYF
.	TRBJ1-2	.	TRBV7-2	TGTGCCAGCAGCTTTAACCAGGGTGACTATGGCTACACCTTC	CASSFNQGDYGYTF
.	TRBJ2-7	.	TRBV3-1/TRBV3-2	TGTGCCAGCAGCCAAGTCCGGGGGGAGCAGTACTTC	CASSQVRGEQYF
.	TRBJ2-7	.	TRBV4-2	TGTGCCAGCAGCCCGAGTTTTCCGCCTACCTACGAGCAGTACTTC	CASSPSFPPTYEQYF
.	TRBJ2-5	.	TRBV7-6	TGTGCCAGCAGCTTAGTAGTAGGGGGTTGGGAGACCCAGTACTTC	CASSLVVGGWETQYF
TRBD1	TRBJ2-1	.	TRBV5-1	TGCGCCAGCAGCTTGGGACAGGGGTACAATGAGCAGTTCTTC	CASSLGQGYNEQFF